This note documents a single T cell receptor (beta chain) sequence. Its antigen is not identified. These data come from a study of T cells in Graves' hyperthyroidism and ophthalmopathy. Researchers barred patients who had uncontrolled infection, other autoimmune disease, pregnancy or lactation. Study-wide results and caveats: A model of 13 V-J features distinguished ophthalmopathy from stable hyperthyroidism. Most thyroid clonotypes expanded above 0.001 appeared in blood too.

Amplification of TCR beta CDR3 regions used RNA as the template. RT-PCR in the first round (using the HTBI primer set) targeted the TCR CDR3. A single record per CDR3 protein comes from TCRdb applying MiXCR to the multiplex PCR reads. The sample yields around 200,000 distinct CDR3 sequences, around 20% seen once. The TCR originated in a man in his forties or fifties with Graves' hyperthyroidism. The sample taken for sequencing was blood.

The CDR3 here is CASSLGLGAQWVGTQYF. The DNA for the CDR3 is TGTGCCAGCAGCTTAGGTTTGGGGGCGCAATGGGTCGGTACGCAGTATTTT. V is TRBV7-2 and J is TRBJ2-3, with D perhaps matching TRBD1 (6 bases). The CDR3 has 17 amino acids. V lost 1 base and J lost 8, with 22 bases in between. From germline, CDR1 is SGHTA and CDR2 FQGNSA. Supplemented by reference TRBV7-2 and TRBJ2-3, the full variable domain reads GAGVSQSPSNKVTEKGKDVELRCDPISGHTALYWYRQSLGQGLEFLIYFQGNSAPDKSGLPSDRFSAERTGGSVSTLTIQRTQQEDSAVYLCASSLGLGAQWVGTQYFGPGTRLTVL.